The rows below give T cell receptor beta chains drawn from one sample of a study of shared T cell receptors in the human thymus. Generated by immunoSEQ multiplex PCR, the TCRdb table keeps only in-frame clones and is missing some. The sample records 550,000 to 800,000 clones, approximately 85% being singletons. A further study also used this sample, focusing on human thymus T cells.

Sequences were obtained from thymocytes. All receptors derive from a girl under three years old with a congenital heart defect. CDR3s include the opening cysteine and the closing phenylalanine or tryptophan. Fields, in order: D gene, CDR3 length, clone size, J gene, V gene, CDR3 protein, CDR3 DNA. The D gene is left open where the match is weak. Only part of the rows carry a size: once, few, many, or a class if the clone is expanded.

d_gene: TRBD1
len: 16
abundance: few
j_gene: TRBJ1-2
v_gene: TRBV28
CDR3aa: CASTGPRQGANYGYTF
CDR3nt: TGTGCCAGCACCGGGCCCCGACAGGGGGCCAACTATGGCTACACCTTC

d_gene: .
len: 17
abundance: once
j_gene: TRBJ1-1
v_gene: TRBV27
CDR3aa: CASSLSPKDSLNTEAFF
CDR3nt: TGTGCCAGCAGTTTATCGCCCAAGGACAGTTTGAACACTGAAGCTTTCTTT

d_gene: .
len: 16
abundance: .
j_gene: TRBJ1-1
v_gene: TRBV6-5
CDR3aa: CASSYSGWGGYTEAFF
CDR3nt: TGTGCCAGCAGTTACTCCGGGTGGGGAGGGTACACTGAAGCTTTCTTT

d_gene: .
len: 17
abundance: .
j_gene: TRBJ1-2
v_gene: TRBV27
CDR3aa: CASSLTQVPEANYGYTF
CDR3nt: TGTGCCAGCAGTTTAACACAGGTTCCCGAAGCTAACTATGGCTACACCTTC

d_gene: .
len: 12
abundance: .
j_gene: TRBJ2-2
v_gene: TRBV6-1
CDR3aa: CASSETQGELFF
CDR3nt: TGTGCCAGCAGTGAAACCCAGGGGGAGCTGTTTTTT

d_gene: TRBD2
len: 12
abundance: .
j_gene: TRBJ2-7
v_gene: TRBV10-1
CDR3aa: CASRAGVYEQYF
CDR3nt: TGCGCCAGCAGGGCGGGAGTCTACGAGCAGTACTTC

d_gene: TRBD1
len: 14
abundance: .
j_gene: TRBJ2-5
v_gene: TRBV18
CDR3aa: CASSPGQGWETQYF
CDR3nt: TGTGCCAGCTCGCCGGGACAGGGTTGGGAGACCCAGTACTTC

d_gene: .
len: 16
abundance: .
j_gene: TRBJ2-5
v_gene: TRBV27
CDR3aa: CASSPGHFSGGETQYF
CDR3nt: TGTGCCAGCAGCCCGGGACACTTCTCCGGGGGGGAGACCCAGTACTTC

d_gene: .
len: 15
abundance: .
j_gene: TRBJ2-6
v_gene: TRBV15
CDR3aa: CATSTRVSGANVLTF
CDR3nt: TGTGCCACCAGCACGAGGGTATCTGGGGCCAACGTCCTGACTTTC

d_gene: TRBD1
len: 16
abundance: .
j_gene: TRBJ2-3
v_gene: TRBV6-4
CDR3aa: CASSAGQGMGTDTQYF
CDR3nt: TGTGCCAGCAGTGCGGGACAGGGTATGGGCACAGATACGCAGTATTTT

d_gene: .
len: 14
abundance: once
j_gene: TRBJ1-1
v_gene: TRBV30
CDR3aa: CAWSVGGANTEAFF
CDR3nt: TGTGCCTGGAGTGTAGGGGGGGCTAACACTGAAGCTTTCTTT

d_gene: .
len: 20
abundance: .
j_gene: TRBJ2-1
v_gene: TRBV12-5
CDR3aa: CASGWKASLRLTPSYNEQFF
CDR3nt: TGTGCTAGTGGTTGGAAGGCCAGCCTGAGGTTGACCCCCTCCTACAATGAGCAGTTCTTC

d_gene: TRBD1
len: 18
abundance: .
j_gene: TRBJ1-1
v_gene: TRBV27
CDR3aa: CASSLTPPTGRFDTEAFF
CDR3nt: TGTGCCAGCAGTTTAACCCCCCCGACAGGGCGTTTTGACACTGAAGCTTTCTTT

d_gene: .
len: 16
abundance: .
j_gene: TRBJ1-1
v_gene: TRBV5-8
CDR3aa: CASSPEHGRVVTEAFF
CDR3nt: TGTGCCAGCAGCCCAGAACACGGCAGGGTGGTCACTGAAGCTTTCTTT

d_gene: .
len: 18
abundance: .
j_gene: TRBJ1-1
v_gene: TRBV12-5
CDR3aa: CASGLVHQGGKSDIKAFF
CDR3nt: TGTGCTAGTGGTTTGGTACACCAGGGAGGAAAGTCCGATATTAAGGCTTTCTTT

d_gene: .
len: 14
abundance: .
j_gene: TRBJ1-4
v_gene: TRBV6-6
CDR3aa: CASSPRGGDEKLFF
CDR3nt: TGTGCCAGCAGCCCACGGGGGGGTGATGAAAAACTGTTTTTT

d_gene: TRBD2
len: 14
abundance: .
j_gene: TRBJ2-5
v_gene: TRBV13
CDR3aa: CASSSGGLGETQYF
CDR3nt: TGTGCCAGCAGCTCGGGGGGGCTTGGAGAGACCCAGTACTTC

d_gene: .
len: 13
abundance: .
j_gene: TRBJ1-3
v_gene: TRBV30
CDR3aa: CAWSPPRTSTISF
CDR3nt: TGTGCCTGGAGTCCCCCTCGGACAAGCACCATATCTTTT

d_gene: TRBD1
len: 17
abundance: once
j_gene: TRBJ1-5
v_gene: TRBV7-8
CDR3aa: CASSLGPDRARKKPQHF
CDR3nt: TGTGCCAGCAGCTTAGGCCCTGACAGGGCGAGGAAAAAGCCCCAGCATTTT

d_gene: TRBD2
len: 16
abundance: .
j_gene: TRBJ2-7
v_gene: TRBV7-9
CDR3aa: CASSWNSGSLPREQYF
CDR3nt: TGTGCCAGCAGCTGGAATAGCGGGAGCCTTCCCCGGGAGCAGTACTTC

d_gene: TRBD2
len: 15
abundance: .
j_gene: TRBJ2-7
v_gene: TRBV5-1
CDR3aa: CASSTNGGAGYEQYF
CDR3nt: TGCGCCAGCAGCACAAACGGGGGGGCCGGGTACGAGCAGTACTTC

d_gene: TRBD1
len: 21
abundance: .
j_gene: TRBJ1-1
v_gene: TRBV5-1
CDR3aa: CASSTCASPTGQGTMNTEAFF
CDR3nt: TGCGCCAGCAGCACCTGTGCTTCCCCGACAGGGCAGGGCACTATGAACACTGAAGCTTTCTTT

d_gene: TRBD1
len: 17
abundance: .
j_gene: TRBJ1-2
v_gene: TRBV4-3
CDR3aa: CASSHAADRGAGYGYTF
CDR3nt: TGCGCCAGCAGCCACGCTGCCGACAGGGGAGCTGGCTATGGCTACACCTTC

d_gene: TRBD1
len: 16
abundance: few
j_gene: TRBJ1-2
v_gene: TRBV19
CDR3aa: CASSGAQGVPNYGYTF
CDR3nt: TGTGCCAGTAGTGGGGCACAGGGGGTGCCAAACTATGGCTACACCTTC

d_gene: .
len: 17
abundance: .
j_gene: TRBJ1-2
v_gene: TRBV7-2
CDR3aa: CASSTGRGSSSNYGYTF
CDR3nt: TGTGCCAGCAGCACGGGGAGGGGCAGCTCCTCTAACTATGGCTACACCTTC

d_gene: .
len: 14
abundance: .
j_gene: TRBJ1-1
v_gene: TRBV19
CDR3aa: CASKTFGLSTEAFF
CDR3nt: TGTGCCAGTAAGACTTTCGGGTTGAGCACTGAAGCTTTCTTT

d_gene: .
len: 14
abundance: .
j_gene: TRBJ2-3
v_gene: TRBV2
CDR3aa: CASSAGLSTDTQYF
CDR3nt: TGTGCCAGCAGTGCAGGCCTAAGCACAGATACGCAGTATTTT

d_gene: TRBD1
len: 16
abundance: .
j_gene: TRBJ1-6
v_gene: TRBV27
CDR3aa: CASTSEGAEDNSPLHF
CDR3nt: TGTGCCAGCACCTCAGAGGGGGCCGAGGATAATTCACCCCTCCACTTT

d_gene: .
len: 14
abundance: .
j_gene: TRBJ1-4
v_gene: TRBV7-9
CDR3aa: CASTRERNNEKLFF
CDR3nt: TGTGCCAGCACCCGGGAAAGGAATAATGAAAAACTGTTTTTT

d_gene: .
len: 14
abundance: .
j_gene: TRBJ1-2
v_gene: TRBV9
CDR3aa: CASSVASREGGYTF
CDR3nt: TGTGCCAGCAGCGTAGCTTCAAGGGAGGGTGGCTACACCTTC

d_gene: TRBD1
len: 14
abundance: once
j_gene: TRBJ1-5
v_gene: TRBV5-1
CDR3aa: CASAVTGGSQPQHF
CDR3nt: TGCGCCAGCGCCGTGACAGGGGGCAGCCAGCCCCAGCATTTT

d_gene: .
len: 15
abundance: once
j_gene: TRBJ1-5
v_gene: TRBV4-2
CDR3aa: CASSQDLASNQPQHF
CDR3nt: TGTGCCAGCAGCCAAGATTTAGCCTCCAATCAGCCCCAGCATTTT

d_gene: .
len: 13
abundance: .
j_gene: TRBJ2-5
v_gene: TRBV6-5
CDR3aa: CASSSIPKRTQYF
CDR3nt: TGTGCCAGCAGTTCTATACCGAAGAGAACCCAGTACTTC

d_gene: .
len: 16
abundance: few
j_gene: TRBJ2-3
v_gene: TRBV6-1
CDR3aa: CASSERRGGIADTQYF
CDR3nt: TGTGCCAGCAGTGAAAGAAGGGGGGGCATCGCAGATACGCAGTATTTT

d_gene: TRBD1
len: 14
abundance: .
j_gene: TRBJ1-2
v_gene: TRBV28
CDR3aa: CASSPTPTGLGYTF
CDR3nt: TGTGCCAGCAGTCCCACCCCGACAGGGCTTGGCTACACCTTC

d_gene: TRBD1
len: 15
abundance: .
j_gene: TRBJ1-1
v_gene: TRBV9
CDR3aa: CASTKGTGQGTEAFF
CDR3nt: TGTGCCAGCACAAAAGGGACAGGCCAGGGGACTGAAGCTTTCTTT

d_gene: .
len: 11
abundance: few
j_gene: TRBJ1-2
v_gene: TRBV2
CDR3aa: CASSDEGGYTF
CDR3nt: TGTGCCAGCAGTGATGAGGGCGGCTACACCTTC

d_gene: .
len: 14
abundance: .
j_gene: TRBJ2-5
v_gene: TRBV9
CDR3aa: CASSVEQFQGTQYF
CDR3nt: TGTGCCAGCAGCGTAGAACAGTTCCAAGGGACCCAGTACTTC

d_gene: .
len: 16
abundance: .
j_gene: TRBJ1-1
v_gene: TRBV14
CDR3aa: CASSPTKGIKNTEAFF
CDR3nt: TGTGCCAGCAGCCCGACCAAGGGGATTAAGAACACTGAAGCTTTCTTT

d_gene: .
len: 16
abundance: .
j_gene: TRBJ1-2
v_gene: TRBV15
CDR3aa: CATSRSDRYANYGYTF
CDR3nt: TGTGCCACCAGCAGATCCGACAGATATGCTAACTATGGCTACACCTTC

d_gene: .
len: 15
abundance: .
j_gene: TRBJ2-7
v_gene: TRBV7-9
CDR3aa: CASSLDFTGSLEQYF
CDR3nt: TGTGCCAGCAGCTTAGATTTCACAGGTTCCCTAGAGCAGTACTTC

d_gene: TRBD1
len: 14
abundance: .
j_gene: TRBJ1-4
v_gene: TRBV28
CDR3aa: CASSQTGGNEKLFF
CDR3nt: TGTGCCAGCAGTCAAACAGGGGGTAACGAAAAACTGTTTTTT

d_gene: TRBD1
len: 17
abundance: few
j_gene: TRBJ2-3
v_gene: TRBV5-1
CDR3aa: CASTGTGATRPLDTQYF
CDR3nt: TGCGCCAGCACCGGGACAGGGGCCACGAGACCCCTTGATACGCAGTATTTT

d_gene: .
len: 17
abundance: .
j_gene: TRBJ1-5
v_gene: TRBV5-6
CDR3aa: CASSLSRDGRLYQPQHF
CDR3nt: TGTGCCAGCAGCTTGTCCAGGGACGGGAGGTTGTATCAGCCCCAGCATTTT

d_gene: TRBD1
len: 14
abundance: .
j_gene: TRBJ2-7
v_gene: TRBV10-2
CDR3aa: CASSRQGIIHEQYF
CDR3nt: TGCGCCAGCAGCAGACAGGGAATTATCCACGAGCAGTACTTC

d_gene: .
len: 14
abundance: .
j_gene: TRBJ2-7
v_gene: TRBV2
CDR3aa: CASGDGNSSYEQYF
CDR3nt: TGTGCCAGCGGTGACGGGAATAGCTCCTACGAGCAGTACTTC

d_gene: .
len: 11
abundance: .
j_gene: TRBJ1-2
v_gene: TRBV28
CDR3aa: CASSLGGGYTF
CDR3nt: TGTGCCAGCAGTTTGGGAGGTGGCTACACCTTC

d_gene: TRBD1
len: 17
abundance: .
j_gene: TRBJ1-6
v_gene: TRBV27
CDR3aa: CASSDFIPPRGNSPLHF
CDR3nt: TGTGCCAGCAGTGACTTTATACCTCCCAGGGGGAATTCACCCCTCCACTTT